Given below is one TCR beta chain in context. Its antigen is as yet unknown. The data are from a study of cytomegalovirus exposure and HLA in healthy donors. Study summary: Unique TCR beta sequences numbering approximately 120 million came from around 180 million T cells in an earlier analysis.

Germline V lookup: CDR1 DFQATT, CDR2 SNEGSKA (reference sequence). The CDR3 spans 11 residues. V was shortened by 5 bases and J by 2 bases, with 6 bases between the two germline ends. Overall study results and limits: The study put 150 to 200 TCR beta chains on its list as cytomegalovirus-associated.

In the PCR, 60 Vbeta and 13 Jbeta primers were used. Assay used: immunoSEQ multiplex PCR; TCRdb lists only in-frame clones, some missing. The sample holds about 200,000 clones, roughly four fifths seen once. This TCR came from a girl aged 2-10 years in good health and CMV-seronegative. The chain has TRBV20-1 and TRBJ1-2; no clear D gene. Sequenced input: PBMCs. For the CDR3, the DNA is TGCAGTGCTCCCAGAAACTATGGCTACACCTTC. It yields the protein CSAPRNYGYTF.